This T cell receptor beta chain emerged from a study of T-cell memory formation after mild COVID-19. Overall study: In these data, TCR clusters were largely donor specific.

The CDR3 contains 18 residues. V dropped 4 bases and J dropped 0; count of bases not matched to a gene: 13. Germline CDR1 MDHEN, CDR2 SYDVKM. A remark on this clonotype: Its antigen is not known.

Using constant-segment primers, 5'RACE produced TCR alpha and TCR beta cDNA libraries carrying sample barcodes and UMIs. TCRdb analysed the 5' RACE reads with MiXCR anew, one entry per CDR3 protein. The sample lists under 300,000 distinct CDR3 sequences, roughly a tenth occurring once. Whole-study findings and limits: For contracting clones, CD4+ ones sat mainly in CM and EM, CD8+ in EMRA. A subset of responding clones appeared in pre-infection memory, suggesting cross-reactive memory joined.

Sequenced material: PBMCs or a T cell subset sorted from them (not recorded which). J is TRBJ2-7 and V is TRBV28; TRBD1 agrees at 9 bases. The TCR sequence derives from a man in his late teens or twenties who had mild COVID-19 (a few samples of this study predate the infection). Cell type and time point are not known. CDR3 amino acids: CASSSRGIRDRDSYEQYV. As DNA, the CDR3 is TGTGCCAGCAGTTCTAGGGGAATCCGGGACAGGGACTCCTACGAGCAGTACGTC.